Each of the 12 T cell receptor beta chains below was sequenced from the same sample in a study of T cell repertoires in cytomegalovirus infection. MiXCR, applied by TCRdb to the reads, yields one record per CDR3 protein. This sample has tens of thousands of distinct CDR3 sequences, with 20% found just once. These receptors are not linked to any known antigen. The specimen was CD8+ T cells from cultured PBMCs, collected from culture after CMV antigen stimulation. Receptors originate from a human donor in good health (CMV status not recorded). Some clones in this sample may be carry-over from other donors' samples.

This clonotype showed up just a few times. The V gene is TRBV28, the J gene TRBJ2-3; 11 bases match TRBD2. CDR3 length: 18 amino acids. J gave up 3 bases and V 3 bases, and 11 bases lay outside the gene matches. CDR1 is MDHEN and CDR2 is SYDVKM in the germline V gene. The CDR3 DNA reads TGTGCCAGCAGTTTTACTAGCGGGGGACCGGCCGAGACAGATACGCAGTATTTT. It is translated as CASSFTSGGPAETDTQYF.

The rearrangement uses TRBV7-8 and TRBJ2-5, with 7 bases lining up with TRBD1. This CDR3 has 17 residues. V shed 1 base, J shed 3 bases, and the junction held 11 bases outside the gene matches. Germline CDR1 and CDR2: SGHVS and FQNEAQ. CDR3 bases: TGTGCCAGCAGCTTAGATGAACGACAGGGACCCAAAGAGACCCAGTACTTC. It specifies CASSLDERQGPKETQYF.

This clonotype was counted a few times. The chain joins TRBV5-6 to TRBJ2-7; tentatively, D is TRBD1 (6 bases). V gave up 6 bases and J gave up 8 bases, with 15 bases separating them. CDR1 and CDR2 (germline): SGHDT, YYEEEE. The CDR3 is made up of 12 amino acids. The CDR3 nucleotides read TGTGCCAGCACCCCTGACAGGTTCAAGCAGTACTTC. Amino acids: CASTPDRFKQYF.

This clonotype was counted a few times. The chain employs TRBV4-1 and TRBJ2-3; TRBD1 matches at 7 bases. Germline V gives CDR1 MGHRA, CDR2 YSYEKL. Trimming removed 5 bases from V and 1 base from J; junction bases left unmatched: 6. CDR3 size: 15 residues. Here the CDR3 reads CASSLRQGGTDTQYF. Written as DNA, the CDR3 is TGCGCCAGCAGCTTGCGACAGGGCGGCACAGATACGCAGTATTTT.

This clonotype showed up just once. The genes are TRBV11-2 and TRBJ1-2; D gene uncertain. V dropped 2 bases and J dropped 8 bases, with 12 bases sitting between them. Per germline, CDR1 SGHAT and CDR2 FQNNGV. The CDR3 loop spans 13 amino acids. The CDR3: CASSLPMGGGYTF. The CDR3 DNA sequence: TGTGCCAGCAGCTTACCTATGGGTGGCGGCTACACCTTC. Filled out from reference TRBV11-2 and TRBJ1-2, the complete variable domain reads EAGVAQSPRYKIIEKRQSVAFWCNPISGHATLYWYQQILGQGPKLLIQFQNNGVVDDSQLPKDRFSAERLKGVDSTLKIQPAKLEDSAVYLCASSLPMGGGYTFGSGTRLTVV.

The CDR3 is CASSLLAGGHNEQFF. The DNA for the CDR3 is TGTGCCAGCAGTTTACTAGCGGGGGGGCACAATGAGCAGTTCTTC. This chain uses TRBV6-6 with TRBJ2-1, with 13 bases lining up with TRBD2. From germline, CDR1 is MNHNY and CDR2 SVGAGI (reference sequence). After removal of 4 bases from V and 5 bases from J, the junction contained 2 bases not matched to a gene. This CDR3 region has 15 residues.

The chain combines TRBV7-9 with TRBJ1-4, with TRBD1 matching over 7 bases. The CDR3 is made up of 15 amino acids. Trimming took 1 base from V and 5 from J; bases not matched to a gene: 4. Germline values: CDR1 SEHNR, CDR2 FQNEAQ (reference sequence). CDR3 DNA sequence: TGTGCCAGCAGCTTAGAGGGACAGTCCAATGAAAAACTGTTTTTT. Protein: CASSLEGQSNEKLFF. Together with reference TRBV7-9 and TRBJ1-4, the CDR3 gives the full variable domain: DTGVSQNPRHKITKRGQNVTFRCDPISEHNRLYWYRQTLGQGPEFLTYFQNEAQLEKSRLLSDRFSAERPKGSFSTLEIQRTEQGDSAMYLCASSLEGQSNEKLFFGSGTQLSVL.

Only a few counts were recorded for this clonotype. V is TRBV12-5 and J is TRBJ1-2, with 10 bases that match TRBD1. CDR1 and CDR2 from the germline V gene are LGHNT and FRNRAP. V shed 4 bases, J shed 6 bases, and the junction held 8 bases outside the gene matches. The CDR3 runs 15 residues. The CDR3 DNA follows: TGTGCTAGTGGTTCCGGGACAGGGGCTACGGATGGCTACACCTTC. Translated: CASGSGTGATDGYTF. Complete variable domain (other parts from reference TRBV12-5 and TRBJ1-2): DARVTQTPRHKVTEMGQEVTMRCQPILGHNTVFWYRQTMMQGLELLAYFRNRAPLDDSGMPKDRFSAEMPDATLATLKIQPSEPRDSAVYFCASGSGTGATDGYTFGSGTRLTVV.

This clonotype came up a few times. The chain links TRBV7-2 to TRBJ1-3; 7 bases fit TRBD1. Germline trimming cut 3 bases from V and 8 bases from J; bases unmatched to any gene: 13. The CDR3 runs to 16 residues. Germline V lookup: CDR1 SGHTA, CDR2 FQGNSA. The chain's CDR3 is CASSLGKGGLRDTIYF. Written as DNA, the CDR3 is TGTGCCAGCAGCTTGGGTAAAGGGGGCTTGCGCGACACCATATATTTT.

There are a few counts of this clonotype. The gene calls are TRBV27 and TRBJ1-2, with D possibly matching TRBD1 (6 bases). Per the germline V gene, CDR1 is MNHEY and CDR2 is SMNVEV (reference sequence). The CDR3 totals 14 residues. Deletions cut 2 bases from V and 4 bases from J, with 11 bases between. DNA of the CDR3: TGTGCCAGCAGTTTAGAGAGGGGGTTCTATGGCTACACCTTC. Its translation is CASSLERGFYGYTF.

The chain recombines TRBV4-3 with TRBJ1-6; 7 bases align to TRBD1. With V trimmed by 1 base and J by 10 bases, 13 bases remained unmatched. CDR1 and CDR2 (germline): LGHNA, YSLEER. The CDR3 is made up of 17 amino acids. The CDR3 is CASSQVGQGVGESPLHF. In DNA form, the CDR3 reads TGCGCCAGCAGCCAAGTAGGCCAGGGGGTTGGGGAATCACCCCTCCACTTT.

The rearrangement uses TRBV5-1 and TRBJ1-5; the D is unclear. V lost 0 bases to trimming and J lost 3 bases, with 10 bases between them. The CDR3 has 15 amino acids. Germline-derived CDR1 and CDR2 are SGHRS and YFSETQ. This CDR3 is CASSLDLDHNQPQHF. CDR3 nucleotide sequence: TGCGCCAGCAGCTTGGACCTCGATCACAATCAGCCCCAGCATTTT. The whole variable domain, remainder taken from reference TRBV5-1 and TRBJ1-5, is KAGVTQTPRYLIKTRGQQVTLSCSPISGHRSVSWYQQTPGQGLQFLFEYFSETQRNKGNFPGRFSGRQFSNSRSEMNVSTLELGDSALYLCASSLDLDHNQPQHFGDGTRLSIL.